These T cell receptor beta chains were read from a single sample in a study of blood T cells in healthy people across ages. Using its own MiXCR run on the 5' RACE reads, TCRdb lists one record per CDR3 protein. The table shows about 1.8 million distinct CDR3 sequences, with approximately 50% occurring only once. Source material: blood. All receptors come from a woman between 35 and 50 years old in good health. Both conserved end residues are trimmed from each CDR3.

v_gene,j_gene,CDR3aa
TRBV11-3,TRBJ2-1,ASSLDGGRTYNEQF
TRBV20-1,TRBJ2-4,SARDSTPTKNIQY
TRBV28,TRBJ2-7,ASNPGSSYEQY
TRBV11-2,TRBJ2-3,ASSLRGSAGGAEDTQY
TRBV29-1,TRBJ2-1,SVVQKEQF
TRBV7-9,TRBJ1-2,ASSSGVAFTPYGYT
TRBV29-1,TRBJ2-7,SVDLNGYEQY
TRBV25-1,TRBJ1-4,ASSRIYNEKLF
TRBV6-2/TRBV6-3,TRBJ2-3,ASSQPSGGGGDTQY
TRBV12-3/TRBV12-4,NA,ASSYGLAGVAYEQY
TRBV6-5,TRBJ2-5,ASIGHLGETQY
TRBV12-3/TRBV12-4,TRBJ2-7,ASSDRARSYEQY
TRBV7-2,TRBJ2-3,ASSPSRGSDTQY
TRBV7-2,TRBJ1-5,ASSLGHSTKQPQH
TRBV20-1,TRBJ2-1,SASRGTRRVMDEQF
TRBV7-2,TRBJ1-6,ASSLVARGLSPLH
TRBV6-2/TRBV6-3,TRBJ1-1,ASSYLLRGNTEAF
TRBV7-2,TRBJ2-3,ASNPAPTGGDTDTQY
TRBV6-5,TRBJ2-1,ASSSLTGPNEQF